The rows below give T cell receptor beta chains drawn from one sample of a study of shared clonotypes between healthy human individuals. TCRdb's copy holds only in-frame clones and misses some; the assay was immunoSEQ multiplex PCR. The data show nearly 1 million clones, about three quarters seen once. The sequenced material came from memory CD4+ T cells sorted from blood. These receptors originate from a man younger than 35 in good health. Both conserved end residues are part of each CDR3. The order of the fields is clone size, D gene, J gene, V gene, CDR3 protein, CDR3 DNA. D genes are given only for firm matches. Only part of the rows carry a size: once, few, many, or a class if the clone is expanded.

few | NA | TRBJ1-4 | TRBV11-1 | CASSLADGGEKLFF | TGTGCCAGCAGCTTGGCGGACGGGGGTGAAAAACTGTTTTTT
NA | NA | TRBJ2-2 | TRBV28 | CASSSPMTGTGELFF | TGTGCCAGCAGTTCCCCGATGACGGGGACCGGGGAGCTGTTTTTT
NA | NA | TRBJ2-7 | TRBV30 | CAWSGTVFRYEQYF | TGTGCCTGGAGTGGCACGGTGTTTCGCTACGAGCAGTACTTC
NA | NA | TRBJ1-6 | TRBV5-1 | CASSLQGYNSPLHF | TGCGCCAGCAGCCTACAGGGTTATAATTCACCCCTCCACTTT
NA | NA | TRBJ1-4 | TRBV9 | CASSADSTIATNEKLFF | TGTGCCAGCAGCGCCGACAGTACTATTGCAACTAATGAAAAACTGTTTTTT
many | NA | TRBJ1-5 | TRBV11-2 | CASSLGSRNNQPQHF | TGTGCCAGCAGCTTAGGGTCCAGAAACAATCAGCCCCAGCATTTT
NA | TRBD2 | TRBJ2-5 | TRBV7-2 | CASSPRTSGSRETQYF | TGTGCCAGCAGCCCCCGGACTAGCGGGAGTCGAGAGACCCAGTACTTC
NA | TRBD2 | TRBJ2-5 | TRBV7-3 | CASSLKAGGPSPQYF | TGTGCCAGCAGCTTAAAAGCGGGGGGGCCCTCGCCCCAGTACTTC
NA | NA | TRBJ1-5 | TRBV28 | CASTSTGRERQPQHF | TGTGCCAGTACCTCGACGGGCAGGGAAAGGCAGCCCCAGCATTTT
NA | TRBD1 | TRBJ1-1 | TRBV10-1 | CATSPSGRGPRNTEAFF | TGCGCCACCTCCCCCAGTGGCAGGGGGCCTCGGAACACTGAAGCTTTCTTT
NA | TRBD1 | TRBJ2-1 | TRBV7-2 | CASSLGGTGGFF | TGTGCCAGCAGCTTAGGTGGGACAGGTGGGTTCTTC
NA | TRBD2 | TRBJ2-1 | TRBV11-2 | CASSSGLAGVQNEQFF | TGTGCCAGCAGCTCCGGACTAGCGGGAGTGCAAAATGAGCAGTTCTTC